Given below is one TCR beta chain in context. The CDR3 is made up of 12 amino acids. Trimming at V came to 6 bases and at J to 5 bases, leaving 3 bases not matched to a gene. Germline assignment: CDR1 MDHEN and CDR2 SYDVKM. The data derive from a study of technical replicates of blood from a handful of donors. The method was immunoSEQ multiplex PCR; TCRdb's version includes in-frame clones alone and lacks a portion of them. The sample has 12,000 or so clones; about 95% are singletons. The V gene is TRBV28, the J gene TRBJ1-2, with 7 bases matching TRBD1. The TCR was taken from a human donor in good health. Material: PBMCs. CDR3 protein: CASRTGSYGYTF. DNA of the CDR3: TGTGCCAGCAGGACAGGGAGTTATGGCTACACCTTC.